One sample yielded the 11 T cell receptor beta chains listed below, sequenced in a study of CD8+CD57+ T cells in acquired aplastic anemia. Genomic DNA templated the TCR beta VDJ and CDR3 profiling. TCRdb itself ran the reads through MiXCR, one entry per CDR3 protein. The profile shows under 200,000 distinct CDR3 sequences, 40% to 50% of them singletons. Selection for sequencing was limited to patients who had shown CD8+CD57+ cell expansion by flow cytometry. The sequencing sample was made of sorted CD4+, CD8+, or CD8+CD57+ T cells (not recorded which) from PBMCs. All receptors come from a human donor with aplastic anemia.

The chain recombines TRBV6-4 with TRBJ2-3, with D unclear. The V gene's germline CDR1 is MRHNA and CDR2 SNTAGT. Trimming removed 6 bases from V and 2 bases from J, with 12 bases in between. The CDR3 covers 14 residues. The CDR3 protein is CASRFTTTTDTQYF. The DNA of the CDR3 is TGTGCCAGCAGATTCACGACAACCACAGATACGCAGTATTTT.

This clonotype appeared a single time. V and J are TRBV4-3 and TRBJ1-3; D is perhaps TRBD1 (5 bases). The germline CDR1 and CDR2 sequences are LGHNA and YSLEER. This CDR3 spans 13 amino acids. Deletions cut 0 bases from V and 8 bases from J, with 8 bases between. CDR3 sequence: CASSQEGADTIYF. CDR3 bases: TGCGCCAGCAGCCAAGAAGGGGCGGACACCATATATTTT.

The V gene is TRBV25-1, the J gene TRBJ2-1, with D possibly TRBD2 on 5 matching bases. Germline CDR1 is MGHDK and CDR2 is SYGVNS. The ends were cut back, 0 bases at V and 8 bases at J, with 14 bases in the middle. This CDR3 contains 15 residues. The CDR3 is CASSEYQEKRDEQFF. CDR3 sequence (DNA): TGTGCCAGCAGTGAATATCAAGAGAAGAGGGATGAGCAGTTCTTC.

This clonotype was seen repeatedly, ten times or more. This rearrangement joins TRBV5-1 to TRBJ2-3; 7 bases align to TRBD2. V shed 0 bases and J 9 bases; nucleotides not matched to a gene: 13. The germline gives CDR1 SGHRS, CDR2 YFSETQ. The CDR3 consists of 16 residues. The CDR3 loop is CASSLGLAEPTETQYF. CDR3 in DNA: TGCGCCAGCAGCTTGGGGCTAGCGGAACCGACGGAGACGCAGTATTTT. Combining the CDR3 with reference TRBV5-1 and TRBJ2-3 gives the whole variable domain KAGVTQTPRYLIKTRGQQVTLSCSPISGHRSVSWYQQTPGQGLQFLFEYFSETQRNKGNFPGRFSGRQFSNSRSEMNVSTLELGDSALYLCASSLGLAEPTETQYFGPGTRLTVL.

The genes are TRBV10-3 and TRBJ2-5; 11 nucleotides agree with TRBD1. With V trimmed by 7 bases and J by 4 bases, 8 bases remained unmatched. CDR3 length: 15 amino acids. CDR1 ENHRY and CDR2 SYGVKD come from the germline V gene. CDR3 region: CAIKRGQGASETQYF. CDR3 bases: TGTGCCATCAAACGTGGACAGGGGGCTTCAGAGACCCAGTACTTC.

The gene calls are TRBV19 and TRBJ1-1; D perhaps matches TRBD1 (6 bases). Trimming took 0 bases from V and 1 from J, leaving 18 bases between them. Germline values: CDR1 LNHDA, CDR2 SQIVND (reference sequence). There are 18 residues in the CDR3. The DNA for the CDR3 is TGTGCCAGTAGTATAGATCGGACGGCAGGGGCCCAGAACACTGAAGCTTTCTTT. Translating gives CASSIDRTAGAQNTEAFF.

The chain carries TRBV6-2 or TRBV6-3 and TRBJ1-1; D may be TRBD1 (6 bases). V lost 5 bases to trimming and J lost 0 bases, with 19 bases between them. This CDR3 is 17 amino acids long. The germline CDR1 and CDR2 sequences are MNHEY and SVGEGT. CDR3 residues: CASSPGYPRGLNTEAFF. CDR3 coding DNA: TGTGCCAGCAGTCCTGGCTACCCCAGGGGTTTGAACACTGAAGCTTTCTTT.

This clonotype was counted at least ten times. The genes are TRBV5-1 and TRBJ2-1; D may be TRBD1 (6 bases). The CDR3 has 16 amino acids. CDR1 is SGHRS, CDR2 YFSETQ, per germline. V was clipped by 3 bases and J by 0 bases, with 13 bases between them. For the CDR3, the DNA is TGCGCCAGCAGCTACCTGGGGGCCAGCTCCTACAATGAGCAGTTCTTC. Residues: CASSYLGASSYNEQFF.

This clonotype has at least ten counts. The V call is TRBV7-2, the J call TRBJ2-5; D possibly corresponds to TRBD2 (5 bases). Trimming took off 1 base at V and 4 bases at J, with 10 bases between the two ends. From germline, CDR1 is SGHTA and CDR2 FQGNSA. This CDR3 is 14 amino acids long. CDR3 sequence reads: CASSLGGWGETQYF. Here the CDR3 DNA reads TGTGCCAGCAGCTTAGGAGGGTGGGGAGAGACCCAGTACTTC.

This chain links TRBV15 with TRBJ2-7, with D perhaps being TRBD1 or TRBD2 (6 bases each). CDR3 length: 17 amino acids. V was shortened by 2 bases and J by 5 bases, with 22 bases between the two germline ends. Germline loops: CDR1 LNHNV, CDR2 YYDKDF (reference sequence). CDR3 sequence (DNA): TGTGCCACCAGCAGACATATACAGGGACTCGACTCAAACGAGCAGTACTTC. Translating it yields CATSRHIQGLDSNEQYF.

This clonotype was seen only a few times. This sequence joins TRBV10-1 and TRBJ2-3, with 9 bases matching TRBD2. The trim removed 2 bases at V and 0 bases at J, leaving 0 bases unmatched. The V gene's germline CDR1 is WNHNN and CDR2 SYGVQD (reference sequence). The CDR3 spans 15 residues. CDR3 sequence reads: CASSETSGSTDTQYF. The DNA of the CDR3 is TGCGCCAGCAGTGAGACTAGCGGGAGCACAGATACGCAGTATTTT.